This T cell receptor beta chain was retrieved from a study of blood T cells in healthy people across ages. The CDR3 extends over 16 amino acids. The V segment lost 0 bases and the J segment 2 bases; nucleotides outside the gene matches: 5. CDR1 SEHNR and CDR2 FQNEAQ come from the germline V gene (reference sequence). The sample holds many counts of this clonotype. With a J-beta primer mix and a sample-barcoded 5' primer, a second PCR ran about 7 to 12 cycles. TCRdb recomputed calls from the 5' RACE reads with MiXCR, one row per CDR3 protein. Found here are more than 900,000 distinct CDR3 sequences, about 23% of them singletons; the top ten hold about 0.69%. These data were likewise used in another study, on T cells of mothers and their children.

This TCR was sampled from a girl aged 2-15 years in good health. This chain joins TRBV7-9 and TRBJ2-7; 9 positions agree with TRBD2. Sequencing was done on a sample of blood. CDR3 DNA sequence: TGTGCCAGCAGCTTAGCTAGCGGGGGTCCCACCTACGAGCAGTACTTC. Translated: CASSLASGGPTYEQYF.